These 4 T cell receptor beta chains were sequenced from one sample in a study of T cell clonality in common variable immunodeficiency. Notes on the study in general: Common variable immunodeficiency TCR beta sequences reportedly had fewer deletions and N-nucleotide insertions.

TCRdb keeps only in-frame clones here, not all; method: immunoSEQ multiplex PCR. The sample contains over 4,500 clones, none of them singletons. No antigen has been identified for these receptors. The specimen was peripheral blood mononuclear cells. The receptors derive from a human donor with common variable immunodeficiency.

CDR3 loop: CASSFTGLSSYEQYF. Partial CDR3 DNA: TGTGCCAGCAGCTTCACAGGGCTCAGCTCCTACGAG. V gene TRBV7-2 combines with J gene TRBJ2-7; weak D call: TRBD1 (6 bases). Read coverage stops 3 residues before the CDR3 terminus; the germline J gene supplies the remainder. This CDR3 is built from 15 residues. Germline V gene sequence: CDR1 SGHTA, CDR2 FQGNSA. V was cut by 3 bases and J by 0 bases, with 12 bases left in between. Full variable domain (rest looked up from reference TRBV7-2 and TRBJ2-7): GAGVSQSPSNKVTEKGKDVELRCDPISGHTALYWYRQSLGQGLEFLIYFQGNSAPDKSGLPSDRFSAERTGGSVSTLTIQRTQQEDSAVYLCASSFTGLSSYEQYFGPGTRLTVT.

By share of the sample, this clone is medium-sized. The read terminates 3 residues ahead of where the CDR3 ends, so the germline J gene completes it. This sequence joins TRBV19 and TRBJ2-3; 7 nucleotides align to TRBD2. Losses at the gene ends were 4 bases for V and 4 bases for J; bases not matched to a gene: 11. This CDR3 region has 16 residues. The germline V gene encodes CDR1 LNHDA and CDR2 SQIVND (reference sequence). The CDR3 bases that were read are TGTGCCAGTAGTACCCCCGGGCGGGAGACCGCAGATACG. Translation: CASSTPGRETADT. The full CDR3 reads CASSTPGRETADTQYF.

This clone was seen repeatedly, ten times or more. Read sequence stops 3 residues before the CDR3 end, and the germline J gene provides the missing end. The chain uses TRBV19 and TRBJ1-3; D call uncertain. Germline CDR1 reads LNHDA; CDR2 reads SQIVND (reference sequence). The CDR3 consists of 13 residues. Trimming took 9 bases from V and 4 from J, leaving 13 bases between them. The CDR3 protein is CASGSSTGNTIYF. Incomplete CDR3 DNA: TGTGCCAGCGGGTCGTCGACCGGAAACACC.

With regard to this clone: The read terminates 3 residues ahead of where the CDR3 ends, so the germline J gene completes it. The rearrangement links TRBV6-1 to TRBJ2-7, with a tentative D call TRBD1 (6 bases). Trimming removed 3 bases at V and 4 bases at J, with 19 bases between. Germline-derived CDR1 and CDR2 are MNHNS and SASEGT. The CDR3 covers 16 residues. The CDR3 loop reads CASSEAGASSGYEQYF. CDR3 DNA (partial): TGTGCCAGCAGTGAGGCAGGGGCCAGCTCCGGGTACGAG.